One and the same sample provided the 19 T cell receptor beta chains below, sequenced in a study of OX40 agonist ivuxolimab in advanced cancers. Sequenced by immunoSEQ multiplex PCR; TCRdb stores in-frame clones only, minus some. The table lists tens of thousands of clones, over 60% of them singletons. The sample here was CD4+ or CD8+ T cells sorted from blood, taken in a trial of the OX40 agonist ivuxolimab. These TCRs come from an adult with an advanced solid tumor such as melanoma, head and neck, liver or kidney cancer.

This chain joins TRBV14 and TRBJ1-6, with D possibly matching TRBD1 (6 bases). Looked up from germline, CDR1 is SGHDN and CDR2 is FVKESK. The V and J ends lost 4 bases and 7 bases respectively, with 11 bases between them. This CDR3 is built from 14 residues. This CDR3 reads CASSPRQENSPLHF. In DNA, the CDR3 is TGTGCCAGCAGCCCAAGACAGGAAAATTCACCCCTCCACTTT.

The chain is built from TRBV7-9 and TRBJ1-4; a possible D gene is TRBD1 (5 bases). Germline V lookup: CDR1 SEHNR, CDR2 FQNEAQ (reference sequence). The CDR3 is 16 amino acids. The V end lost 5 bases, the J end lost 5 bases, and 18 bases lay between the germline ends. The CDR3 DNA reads TGTGCCAGCAGCGGGGTGGTGATAGGGGTGAATGAAAAACTGTTTTTT. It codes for CASSGVVIGVNEKLFF. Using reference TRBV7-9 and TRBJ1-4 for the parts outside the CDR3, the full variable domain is DTGVSQNPRHKITKRGQNVTFRCDPISEHNRLYWYRQTLGQGPEFLTYFQNEAQLEKSRLLSDRFSAERPKGSFSTLEIQRTEQGDSAMYLCASSGVVIGVNEKLFFGSGTQLSVL.

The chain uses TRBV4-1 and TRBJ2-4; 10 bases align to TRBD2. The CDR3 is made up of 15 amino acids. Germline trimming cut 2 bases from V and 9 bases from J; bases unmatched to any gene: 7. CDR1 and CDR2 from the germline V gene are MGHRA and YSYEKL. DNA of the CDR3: TGCGCCAGCAGCCAACCACTAGCGGGGCCGAGCATTCAGTACTTC. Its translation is CASSQPLAGPSIQYF.

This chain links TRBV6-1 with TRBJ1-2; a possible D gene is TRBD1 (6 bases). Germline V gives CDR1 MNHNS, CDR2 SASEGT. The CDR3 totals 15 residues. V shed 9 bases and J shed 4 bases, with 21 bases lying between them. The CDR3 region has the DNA TGTGCCAGTGCTCCCCCGGGACAAATCGCCTATGGCTACACCTTC. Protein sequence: CASAPPGQIAYGYTF.

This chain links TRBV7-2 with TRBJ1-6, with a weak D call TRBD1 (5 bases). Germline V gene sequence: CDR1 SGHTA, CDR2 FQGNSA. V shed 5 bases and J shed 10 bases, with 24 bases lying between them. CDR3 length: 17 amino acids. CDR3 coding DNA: TGTGCCAGCAGCCCCTACGGGGGGGGACCAGGGAGGTCACCCCTCCACTTT. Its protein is CASSPYGGGPGRSPLHF.

The CDR3 is CASSGRDRGPGYTF. The CDR3 coding sequence is TGTGCCAGCAGTGGTAGGGACAGGGGGCCTGGCTACACCTTC. V usage is TRBV6-1 and J usage is TRBJ1-2; 12 bases map to TRBD1. CDR3 length: 14 amino acids. Unmatched junction bases numbered 4, after V lost 4 bases and J lost 7 bases. Germline V gives CDR1 MNHNS, CDR2 SASEGT.

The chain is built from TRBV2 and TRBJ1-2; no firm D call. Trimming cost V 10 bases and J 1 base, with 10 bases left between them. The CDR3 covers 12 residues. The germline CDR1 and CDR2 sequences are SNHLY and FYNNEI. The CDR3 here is CATYHGNYGYTF. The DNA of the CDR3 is TGTGCCACCTATCACGGTAACTATGGCTACACCTTC.

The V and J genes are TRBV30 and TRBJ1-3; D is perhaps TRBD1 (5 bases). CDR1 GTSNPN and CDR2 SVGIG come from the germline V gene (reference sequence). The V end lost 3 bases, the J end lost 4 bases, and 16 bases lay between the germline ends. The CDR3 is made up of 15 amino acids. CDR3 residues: CAWSGPGTLGNTIYF. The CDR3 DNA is TGTGCCTGGAGCGGGCCTGGGACTCTAGGAAACACCATATATTTT. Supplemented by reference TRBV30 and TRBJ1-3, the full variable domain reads SQTIHQWPATLVQPVGSPLSLECTVEGTSNPNLYWYRQAAGRGLQLLFYSVGIGQISSEVPQNLSASRPQDRQFILSSKKLLLSDSGFYLCAWSGPGTLGNTIYFGEGSWLTVV.

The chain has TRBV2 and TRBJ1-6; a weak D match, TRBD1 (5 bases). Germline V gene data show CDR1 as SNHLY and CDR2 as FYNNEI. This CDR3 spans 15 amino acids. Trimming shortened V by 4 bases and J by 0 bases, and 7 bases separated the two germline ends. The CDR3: CASSVGGSYNSPLHF. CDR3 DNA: TGTGCCAGCAGTGTCGGGGGCTCCTATAATTCACCCCTCCACTTT.

In DNA form, the CDR3 reads TGCGCCAGCAGCCGGACCACTAGCGGGAGTTTGTATGAGCAGTTCTTC. Protein: CASSRTTSGSLYEQFF. The rearrangement joins TRBV5-1 to TRBJ2-1, with 11 bases fitting TRBD2. Trimming took 4 bases from V and 8 from J; bases not matched to a gene: 11. The CDR3 covers 16 residues. The germline V gene has CDR1 SGHRS and CDR2 YFSETQ.

The DNA for the CDR3 is TGTGCCAGCAGCCCCATCCTAGCTAGCGGTAGCACAGATACGCAGTATTTT. Amino acid sequence: CASSPILASGSTDTQYF. V is TRBV5-5 and J is TRBJ2-3; 7 bases match TRBD2. Germline CDR1 is SGHKS and CDR2 is YYEKEE (reference sequence). CDR3 size: 17 residues. J was trimmed by 0 bases and V by 4 bases; bases with no gene match: 11.

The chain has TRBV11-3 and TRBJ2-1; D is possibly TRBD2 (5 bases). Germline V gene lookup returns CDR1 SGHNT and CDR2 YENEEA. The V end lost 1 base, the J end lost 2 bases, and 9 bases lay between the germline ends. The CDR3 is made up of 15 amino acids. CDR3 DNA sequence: TGTGCCAGCAGCTTAGGAACTAGGGCCTACAATGAGCAGTTCTTC. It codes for CASSLGTRAYNEQFF.

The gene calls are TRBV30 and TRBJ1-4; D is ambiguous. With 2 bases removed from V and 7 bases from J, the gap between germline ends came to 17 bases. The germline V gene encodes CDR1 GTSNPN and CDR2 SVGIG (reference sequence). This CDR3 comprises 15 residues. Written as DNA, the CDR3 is TGTGCCTGGAGTCCAACGGGCCGGGGTGGTGAAAAACTGTTTTTT. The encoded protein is CAWSPTGRGGEKLFF.

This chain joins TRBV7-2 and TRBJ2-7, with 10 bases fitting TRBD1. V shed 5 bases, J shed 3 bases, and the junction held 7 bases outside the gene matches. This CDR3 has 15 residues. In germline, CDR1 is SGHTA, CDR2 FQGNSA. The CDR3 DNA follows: TGTGCCAGCAGCATCAGACAGGGGGCTAGCTACGAGCAGTACTTC. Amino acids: CASSIRQGASYEQYF. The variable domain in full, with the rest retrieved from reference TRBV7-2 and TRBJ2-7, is GAGVSQSPSNKVTEKGKDVELRCDPISGHTALYWYRQSLGQGLEFLIYFQGNSAPDKSGLPSDRFSAERTGGSVSTLTIQRTQQEDSAVYLCASSIRQGASYEQYFGPGTRLTVT.

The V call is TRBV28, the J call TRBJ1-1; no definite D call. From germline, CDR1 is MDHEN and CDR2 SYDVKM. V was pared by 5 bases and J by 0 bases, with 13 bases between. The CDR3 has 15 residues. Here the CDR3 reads CASSQKAPMNTEAFF. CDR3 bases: TGTGCCAGCAGTCAAAAGGCACCGATGAACACTGAAGCTTTCTTT.

The CDR3 loop is CASGGQGALEKLFF. CDR3 sequence (DNA): TGTGCCAGCGGTGGACAGGGGGCGCTTGAAAAACTGTTTTTT. J is TRBJ1-4 and V is TRBV2, with TRBD1 matching 11 bases. CDR1 SNHLY and CDR2 FYNNEI come from the germline V gene. The CDR3 covers 14 residues. The J segment lost 7 bases and the V segment lost 8 bases, leaving 6 bases of the junction unmatched.

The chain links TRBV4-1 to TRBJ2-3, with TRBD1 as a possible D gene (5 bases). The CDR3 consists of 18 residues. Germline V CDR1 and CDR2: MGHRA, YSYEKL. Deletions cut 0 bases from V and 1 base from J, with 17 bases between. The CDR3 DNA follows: TGCGCCAGCAGCCAAGAAGGGGTCCTCCCGGTGGGCACAGATACGCAGTATTTT. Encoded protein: CASSQEGVLPVGTDTQYF.

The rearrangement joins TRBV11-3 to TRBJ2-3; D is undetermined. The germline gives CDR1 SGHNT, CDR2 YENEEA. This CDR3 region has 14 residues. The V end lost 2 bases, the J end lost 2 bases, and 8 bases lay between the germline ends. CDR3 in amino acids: CASSLNSITDTQYF. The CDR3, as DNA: TGTGCCAGCAGCTTAAACAGCATCACAGATACGCAGTATTTT.

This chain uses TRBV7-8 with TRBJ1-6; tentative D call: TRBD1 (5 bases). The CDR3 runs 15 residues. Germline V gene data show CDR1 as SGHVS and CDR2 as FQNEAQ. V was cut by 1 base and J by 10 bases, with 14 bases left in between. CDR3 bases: TGTGCCAGCAGCTTAGATGACGGGAAGGGGTCACCCCTCCACTTT. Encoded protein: CASSLDDGKGSPLHF.